This entry features one T cell receptor (beta chain) sequence. The antigen is undetermined. This sample was taken from a study of blood T cells in healthy people across ages. Study-wide findings and caveats: Estimates of total diversity, which came from one million sequenced T cells, were considered to be underestimates.

The authors ran a second PCR of about 7 to 11 cycles using a sample-barcoded 5' primer and a J-beta primer mix. A template-switch adaptor containing 12 random nucleotides labeled each cDNA molecule. The yield of each sample was at least 3 million CDR3-containing paired-end reads. From the 5' RACE reads, TCRdb called clonotypes with MiXCR, one entry per CDR3 protein. In the table there are over 700,000 distinct CDR3 sequences, less than 70% of which are singletons. CDR3 length: 16 residues. The germline V gene has CDR1 SGHTA and CDR2 FQGTGA. V lost 6 bases and J lost 2, with 17 bases in between. The J gene is TRBJ2-4, the V gene TRBV7-3; D could derive from TRBD1 or TRBD2 (6 bases each). Sequencing was carried out using blood. The source of this sequence is an older man in good health. CDR3 in DNA: TGTGCCAGCAGTCGGGGGCCCGGTTCGTCCAAAAACATTCAGTACTTC. This translates into CASSRGPGSSKNIQYF. Using reference TRBV7-3 and TRBJ2-4 for the parts outside the CDR3, the full variable domain is GAGVSQTPSNKVTEKGKYVELRCDPISGHTALYWYRQSLGQGPEFLIYFQGTGAADDSGLPNDRFFAVRPEGSVSTLKIQRTERGDSAVYLCASSRGPGSSKNIQYFGAGTRLSVL.